The 9 T cell receptor beta chains given below trace back to one sample, sequenced in a study of patients and donors after allogeneic stem cell transplantation. TCRdb processed the RT-PCR reads anew with MiXCR; each CDR3 protein has one entry. The sample has roughly 880,000 distinct CDR3 sequences; approximately 18% are singletons. The sequencing sample was made of blood, either unsorted or a sorted T cell fraction (not recorded which). The receptors derive from a human donor who was either an allogeneic HSCT recipient or a stem cell or donor lymphocyte infusion donor (not recorded which). It is not recorded whose cells these are; they may come from a transplant donor.

V is TRBV30 and J is TRBJ2-7, with 10 bases lining up with TRBD1. The germline V gene has CDR1 GTSNPN and CDR2 SVGIG (reference sequence). Losses at the gene ends were 2 bases for V and 4 bases for J; bases not matched to a gene: 5. The CDR3 consists of 14 residues. The CDR3: CAWSLGTGAYEQYF. The DNA for the CDR3 is TGTGCCTGGAGTTTAGGGACAGGGGCGTACGAGCAGTACTTC. Filled out from reference TRBV30 and TRBJ2-7, the complete variable domain reads SQTIHQWPATLVQPVGSPLSLECTVEGTSNPNLYWYRQAAGRGLQLLFYSVGIGQISSEVPQNLSASRPQDRQFILSSKKLLLSDSGFYLCAWSLGTGAYEQYFGPGTRLTVT.

The chain has TRBV5-6 and TRBJ1-6, with D hard to call. CDR3 length equals 17 residues. Per germline, CDR1 SGHDT and CDR2 YYEEEE. V was pared by 2 bases and J by 0 bases, with 12 bases between. CDR3 region: CASSFLGRSSYNSPLHF. The CDR3 DNA reads TGTGCCAGCAGCTTCCTCGGCAGAAGCTCCTATAATTCACCCCTCCACTTT.

This clonotype was counted only a few times. The rearrangement joins TRBV20-1 to TRBJ2-1; the D gene is possibly TRBD2 (5 bases). Germline V gene lookup returns CDR1 DFQATT and CDR2 SNEGSKA (reference sequence). The CDR3 totals 13 residues. The V end lost 3 bases, the J end lost 1 base, and 7 bases lay between the germline ends. The CDR3 DNA follows: TGCAGTGCTAGCGGGGATTCCTACAATGAGCAGTTCTTC. It encodes CSASGDSYNEQFF.

V usage is TRBV15 and J usage is TRBJ2-7, with TRBD1 identical over 9 bases. Germline CDR1 and CDR2: LNHNV and YYDKDF (reference sequence). The CDR3 runs to 14 residues. V was pared by 9 bases and J by 0 bases, with 6 bases of the junction left unmatched. The CDR3 DNA sequence: TGTGCCACTACGGACAGGGGTTCCTCCTACGAGCAGTACTTC. It codes for CATTDRGSSYEQYF.

This chain joins TRBV7-9 and TRBJ1-4; a weak D match, TRBD1 (6 bases). The CDR3 contains 16 residues. CDR1 and CDR2 (germline): SEHNR, FQNEAQ (reference sequence). Trimming cost V 2 bases and J 2 bases, with 12 bases left between them. CDR3 in amino acids: CASSLLEGGTNEKLFF. The CDR3 DNA reads TGTGCCAGCAGCTTACTCGAAGGGGGGACTAATGAAAAACTGTTTTTT. The full variable domain, rest sourced from reference TRBV7-9 and TRBJ1-4, is DTGVSQNPRHKITKRGQNVTFRCDPISEHNRLYWYRQTLGQGPEFLTYFQNEAQLEKSRLLSDRFSAERPKGSFSTLEIQRTEQGDSAMYLCASSLLEGGTNEKLFFGSGTQLSVL.

This clonotype was observed a few times. Written as DNA, the CDR3 is TGTGCCAGCAGCTTAGCGACTGGACAGGGGAGGAATGGCTACACCTTC. Encoded protein: CASSLATGQGRNGYTF. J is TRBJ1-2 and V is TRBV7-2; 9 bases are shared with TRBD1. With 0 bases clipped from V and 6 bases from J, the junction kept 8 bases outside the gene matches. The germline V gene has CDR1 SGHTA and CDR2 FQGNSA. The CDR3 runs 16 residues.

This chain links TRBV2 with TRBJ2-7, with D tentatively TRBD1 or TRBD2 (5 bases each). The CDR3 covers 12 residues. In germline, CDR1 is SNHLY, CDR2 FYNNEI. Trimming took 9 bases from V and 6 from J, leaving 15 bases between them. In DNA form, the CDR3 reads TGTGCCAGTGGGGGAAAAGGGCGCGAGCAGTACTTC. Its protein is CASGGKGREQYF. The full variable domain, completed using reference TRBV2 and TRBJ2-7, is EPEVTQTPSHQVTQMGQEVILRCVPISNHLYFYWYRQILGQKVEFLVSFYNNEISEKSEIFDDQFSVERPDGSNFTLKIRSTKLEDSAMYFCASGGKGREQYFGPGTRLTVT.

The CDR3 bases are TGTGCCAGCAGGTTAACAGGGGGACCCTATGGCTACACCTTC. Translating gives CASRLTGGPYGYTF. The chain uses TRBV2 and TRBJ1-2; 8 positions match TRBD1. Looked up from germline, CDR1 is SNHLY and CDR2 is FYNNEI. The CDR3 extends over 14 amino acids. The V gene end was trimmed by 6 bases and the J gene end by 4 bases; junction bases not matched to a gene: 7. The full variable domain, in which reference TRBV2 and TRBJ1-2 provide the parts outside the CDR3, is EPEVTQTPSHQVTQMGQEVILRCVPISNHLYFYWYRQILGQKVEFLVSFYNNEISEKSEIFDDQFSVERPDGSNFTLKIRSTKLEDSAMYFCASRLTGGPYGYTFGSGTRLTVV.

This clonotype appeared a few times. This rearrangement joins TRBV29-1 to TRBJ2-1, with D possibly matching TRBD2 (6 bases). CDR1 SQVTM and CDR2 ANQGSEA come from the germline V gene. This CDR3 is built from 13 residues. Trimming removed 7 bases at V and 3 bases at J, with 13 bases between. The CDR3 reads CSGFGGNYNEQFF. In DNA, the CDR3 is TGCAGCGGGTTCGGGGGTAACTACAATGAGCAGTTCTTC.